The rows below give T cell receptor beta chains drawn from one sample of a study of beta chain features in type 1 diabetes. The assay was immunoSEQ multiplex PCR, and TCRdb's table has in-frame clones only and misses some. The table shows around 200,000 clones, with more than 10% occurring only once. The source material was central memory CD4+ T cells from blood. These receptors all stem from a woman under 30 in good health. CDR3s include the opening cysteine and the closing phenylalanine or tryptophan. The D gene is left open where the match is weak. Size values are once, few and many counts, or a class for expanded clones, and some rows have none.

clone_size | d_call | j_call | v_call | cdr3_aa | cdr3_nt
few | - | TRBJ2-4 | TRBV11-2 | CASSLEENIQYF | TGTGCCAGCAGCTTAGAAGAGAACATTCAGTACTTC
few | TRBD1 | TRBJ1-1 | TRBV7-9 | CASSLSRQGRAFF | TGTGCCAGCAGCTTAAGTAGACAGGGCCGAGCTTTCTTT
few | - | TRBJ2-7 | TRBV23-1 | CASSRPQAGAIFYEQYF | TGCGCCAGCAGTCGCCCCCAGGCAGGGGCCATCTTCTACGAGCAGTACTTC
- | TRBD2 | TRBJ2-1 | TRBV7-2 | CASRLGYLAGNNEQFF | TGTGCCAGCAGGCTAGGGTACCTAGCGGGAAACAATGAGCAGTTCTTC
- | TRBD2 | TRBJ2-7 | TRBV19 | CASSSGTSGYEQYF | TGTGCCAGTAGTTCCGGGACTAGCGGCTACGAGCAGTACTTC
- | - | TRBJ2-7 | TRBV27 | CASSVGGAYEQYF | TGTGCCAGCTCCGTCGGAGGCGCCTACGAGCAGTACTTC
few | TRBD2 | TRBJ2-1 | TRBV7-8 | CASSQASGRYNEQFF | TGTGCCAGCAGCCAAGCTAGCGGGAGGTACAATGAGCAGTTCTTC
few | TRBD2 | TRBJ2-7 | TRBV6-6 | CASSSRRLAESRGQYF | TGTGCCAGCAGTTCCCGAAGACTAGCGGAATCCCGGGGGCAGTACTTC
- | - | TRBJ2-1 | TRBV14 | CASSQDTYNEQFF | TGTGCCAGCAGCCAAGACACCTACAATGAGCAGTTCTTC
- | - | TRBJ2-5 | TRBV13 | CASSLWNSGQETQYF | TGTGCCAGCAGCTTGTGGAATAGCGGACAAGAGACCCAGTACTTC